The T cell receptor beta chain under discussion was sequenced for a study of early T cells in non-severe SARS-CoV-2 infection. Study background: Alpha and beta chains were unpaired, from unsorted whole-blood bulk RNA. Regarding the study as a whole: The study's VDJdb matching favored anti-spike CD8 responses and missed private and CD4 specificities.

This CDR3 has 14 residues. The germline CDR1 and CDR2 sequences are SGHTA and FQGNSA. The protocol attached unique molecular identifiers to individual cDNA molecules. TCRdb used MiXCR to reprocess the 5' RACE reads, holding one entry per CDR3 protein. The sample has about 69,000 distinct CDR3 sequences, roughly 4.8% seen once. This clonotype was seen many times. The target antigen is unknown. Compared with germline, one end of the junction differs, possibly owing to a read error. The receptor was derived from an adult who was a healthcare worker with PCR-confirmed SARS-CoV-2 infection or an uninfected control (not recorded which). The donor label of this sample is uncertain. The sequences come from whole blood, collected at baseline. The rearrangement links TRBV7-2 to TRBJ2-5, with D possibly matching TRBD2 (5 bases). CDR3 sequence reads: CASSLSRRQATQYF. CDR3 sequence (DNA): TGTGCCAGCAGCTTATCACGGAGGCAAGCGACCCAGTACTTC. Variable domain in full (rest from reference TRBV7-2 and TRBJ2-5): GAGVSQSPSNKVTEKGKDVELRCDPISGHTALYWYRQSLGQGLEFLIYFQGNSAPDKSGLPSDRFSAERTGGSVSTLTIQRTQQEDSAVYLCASSLSRRQATQYFGPGTRLLVL.